The rows below give T cell receptor beta chains drawn from one sample of a study of technical replicates of blood from several donors. Sequencing used immunoSEQ multiplex PCR; TCRdb keeps in-frame clones, though not all of them. Counted here are tens of thousands of clones, 75% to 95% occurring once; the ten biggest clones make up around 0.4%. Source material: T cells isolated from PBMCs. These receptors originate from a human donor in good health. Each CDR3 is given with its conserved first and last residue. A D gene is named only where the DNA matches it firmly. Not every row has a clone size; where given, it reads once, few, many or a size class.

d_call: NA; j_call: TRBJ2-3; clone_size: NA; v_call: TRBV4-2; cdr3_aa: CASSQDLAGSDTQYF; cdr3_nt: TGTGCCAGCAGCCAAGATCTGGCGGGATCAGATACGCAGTATTTT
d_call: NA; j_call: TRBJ1-2; clone_size: NA; v_call: TRBV15; cdr3_aa: CATSSLISYGYTF; cdr3_nt: TGTGCCACCAGCTCCCTGATTAGCTATGGCTACACCTTC
d_call: NA; j_call: TRBJ1-1; clone_size: NA; v_call: TRBV28; cdr3_aa: CASSLTYEAFF; cdr3_nt: TGTGCCAGCAGTTTAACCTATGAAGCTTTCTTT
d_call: TRBD2; j_call: TRBJ2-1; clone_size: NA; v_call: TRBV6-6; cdr3_aa: CASSYEAGGTEQFF; cdr3_nt: TGTGCCAGCAGTTACGAAGCGGGAGGCACTGAGCAGTTCTTC
d_call: NA; j_call: TRBJ2-6; clone_size: NA; v_call: TRBV5-1; cdr3_aa: CASSLAGVANVLTF; cdr3_nt: TGCGCCAGCAGCTTGGCCGGGGTGGCCAACGTCCTGACTTTC
d_call: TRBD2; j_call: TRBJ2-7; clone_size: NA; v_call: TRBV7-9; cdr3_aa: CASSRPGLEEQYF; cdr3_nt: TGTGCCAGCAGCCGCCCGGGACTAGAAGAGCAGTACTTC
d_call: NA; j_call: TRBJ1-1; clone_size: NA; v_call: TRBV5-1; cdr3_aa: CASSLSSGTPNTEAFF; cdr3_nt: TGCGCCAGCAGCTTGAGCTCCGGGACTCCGAACACTGAAGCTTTCTTT
d_call: TRBD2; j_call: TRBJ2-1; clone_size: NA; v_call: TRBV4-1; cdr3_aa: CASSQILAAYNEQFF; cdr3_nt: TGCGCCAGCAGCCAGATACTAGCGGCCTACAATGAGCAGTTCTTC
d_call: TRBD2; j_call: TRBJ2-1; clone_size: NA; v_call: TRBV13; cdr3_aa: CASSIATSGVFSYNEQFF; cdr3_nt: TGTGCCAGCAGCATTGCCACTAGCGGAGTTTTCTCCTACAATGAGCAGTTCTTC
d_call: NA; j_call: TRBJ2-2; clone_size: NA; v_call: TRBV19; cdr3_aa: CAMDSPTGELFF; cdr3_nt: TGTGCCATGGACTCCCCCACCGGGGAGCTGTTTTTT
d_call: TRBD2; j_call: TRBJ2-1; clone_size: NA; v_call: TRBV6-6; cdr3_aa: CASSHTSGINEQFF; cdr3_nt: TGTGCCAGCAGTCACACTAGCGGGATCAATGAGCAGTTCTTC
d_call: NA; j_call: TRBJ2-1; clone_size: NA; v_call: TRBV30; cdr3_aa: CAWSVTRLGYNEQFF; cdr3_nt: TGTGCCTGGAGTGTAACTAGGCTAGGCTACAATGAGCAGTTCTTC
d_call: TRBD2; j_call: TRBJ2-1; clone_size: NA; v_call: TRBV4-3; cdr3_aa: CASSQTSGRVDEQFF; cdr3_nt: TGCGCCAGCAGCCAAACTAGCGGGAGGGTCGATGAGCAGTTCTTC
d_call: NA; j_call: TRBJ2-7; clone_size: NA; v_call: TRBV28; cdr3_aa: CASSGPGAPYEQYF; cdr3_nt: TGTGCCAGCAGTGGCCCGGGAGCCCCCTACGAGCAGTACTTC
d_call: TRBD2; j_call: TRBJ2-5; clone_size: NA; v_call: TRBV11-3; cdr3_aa: CASSPGLAGGRETQYF; cdr3_nt: TGTGCCAGCAGCCCGGGACTAGCGGGGGGGCGGGAGACCCAGTACTTC
d_call: TRBD1; j_call: TRBJ1-1; clone_size: NA; v_call: TRBV6-5; cdr3_aa: CASSTGGKTEAFF; cdr3_nt: TGTGCCAGCAGTACAGGGGGAAAGACTGAAGCTTTCTTT
d_call: NA; j_call: TRBJ2-7; clone_size: NA; v_call: TRBV14; cdr3_aa: CASSQGNQVHYEQYF; cdr3_nt: TGTGCCAGCAGCCAAGGGAATCAGGTTCATTACGAGCAGTACTTC
d_call: NA; j_call: TRBJ1-4; clone_size: NA; v_call: TRBV28; cdr3_aa: CASSLPFNRVTNEKLFF; cdr3_nt: TGTGCCAGCAGTTTACCCTTCAACAGGGTAACTAATGAAAAACTGTTTTTT
d_call: NA; j_call: TRBJ2-4; clone_size: once; v_call: TRBV30; cdr3_aa: CAWSVRMQGGGLAKNIQYF; cdr3_nt: TGTGCCTGGAGTGTACGGATGCAAGGGGGAGGGCTAGCCAAAAACATTCAGTACTTC
d_call: NA; j_call: TRBJ1-1; clone_size: NA; v_call: TRBV29-1; cdr3_aa: CSATGIGTEAFF; cdr3_nt: TGCAGCGCCACAGGGATCGGGACTGAAGCTTTCTTT
d_call: TRBD2; j_call: TRBJ2-7; clone_size: NA; v_call: TRBV2; cdr3_aa: CASSGGTTYYEQYF; cdr3_nt: TGTGCCAGCAGTGGCGGGACTACATATTACGAGCAGTACTTC
d_call: TRBD2; j_call: TRBJ2-4; clone_size: NA; v_call: TRBV6-6; cdr3_aa: CASSPAGGAKNIQYF; cdr3_nt: TGTGCCAGCAGTCCAGCGGGAGGAGCCAAAAACATTCAGTACTTC
d_call: NA; j_call: TRBJ2-2; clone_size: NA; v_call: TRBV27; cdr3_aa: CASSFSRGGTGELFF; cdr3_nt: TGTGCCAGCAGTTTTTCCAGGGGTGGCACCGGGGAGCTGTTTTTT
d_call: NA; j_call: TRBJ2-7; clone_size: NA; v_call: TRBV11-3; cdr3_aa: CASSFRQASYEQYF; cdr3_nt: TGTGCCAGCAGCTTTCGACAAGCCTCTTACGAGCAGTACTTC
d_call: TRBD1; j_call: TRBJ1-1; clone_size: NA; v_call: TRBV5-1; cdr3_aa: CASSPGQIMNTEAFF; cdr3_nt: TGCGCCAGCAGCCCGGGACAGATCATGAACACTGAAGCTTTCTTT
d_call: TRBD1; j_call: TRBJ1-1; clone_size: NA; v_call: TRBV7-2; cdr3_aa: CASSRNRGLGNTEAFF; cdr3_nt: TGTGCCAGCAGTCGCAACAGGGGGCTAGGGAACACTGAAGCTTTCTTT
d_call: NA; j_call: TRBJ2-5; clone_size: NA; v_call: TRBV11-2; cdr3_aa: CASSLTRGSGQETQYF; cdr3_nt: TGTGCCAGCAGCTTGACGAGAGGGAGTGGCCAAGAGACCCAGTACTTC
d_call: NA; j_call: TRBJ1-2; clone_size: NA; v_call: TRBV5-4; cdr3_aa: CASSFEGERLYGYTF; cdr3_nt: TGTGCCAGCAGCTTTGAAGGGGAAAGGCTATATGGCTACACCTTC
d_call: NA; j_call: TRBJ2-7; clone_size: NA; v_call: TRBV28; cdr3_aa: CASSFLGAEQYF; cdr3_nt: TGTGCCAGCAGTTTTTTAGGAGCTGAGCAGTACTTC
d_call: NA; j_call: TRBJ1-1; clone_size: NA; v_call: TRBV5-8; cdr3_aa: CASSFQLGTEAFF; cdr3_nt: TGTGCCAGCAGCTTCCAACTAGGGACTGAAGCTTTCTTT
d_call: NA; j_call: TRBJ2-5; clone_size: NA; v_call: TRBV5-1; cdr3_aa: CASSLVGEETQYF; cdr3_nt: TGCGCCAGCAGCTTGGTAGGGGAAGAGACCCAGTACTTC
d_call: NA; j_call: TRBJ2-7; clone_size: NA; v_call: TRBV19; cdr3_aa: CASRGRGLYEQYF; cdr3_nt: TGTGCCAGTAGAGGCAGGGGATTATACGAGCAGTACTTC
d_call: NA; j_call: TRBJ2-3; clone_size: NA; v_call: TRBV7-2; cdr3_aa: CASTPPAVSTDTQYF; cdr3_nt: TGTGCCAGCACCCCACCCGCGGTGAGCACAGATACGCAGTATTTT
d_call: TRBD2; j_call: TRBJ2-5; clone_size: NA; v_call: TRBV5-5; cdr3_aa: CASSLVLAGMETQYF; cdr3_nt: TGTGCCAGCAGCTTGGTACTAGCGGGAATGGAGACCCAGTACTTC